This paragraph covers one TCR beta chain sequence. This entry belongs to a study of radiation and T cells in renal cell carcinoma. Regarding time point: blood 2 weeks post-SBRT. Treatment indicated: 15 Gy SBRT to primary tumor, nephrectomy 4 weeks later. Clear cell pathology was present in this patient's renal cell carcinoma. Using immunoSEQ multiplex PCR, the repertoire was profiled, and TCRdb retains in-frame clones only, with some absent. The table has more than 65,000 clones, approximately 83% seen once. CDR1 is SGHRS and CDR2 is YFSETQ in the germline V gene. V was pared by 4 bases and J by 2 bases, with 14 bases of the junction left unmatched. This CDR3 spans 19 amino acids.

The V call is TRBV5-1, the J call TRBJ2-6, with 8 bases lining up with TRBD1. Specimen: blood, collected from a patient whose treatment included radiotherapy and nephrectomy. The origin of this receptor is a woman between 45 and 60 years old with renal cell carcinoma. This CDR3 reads CASSMLVTGGGPGANVLTF. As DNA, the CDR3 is TGCGCCAGCAGCATGTTGGTTACAGGGGGAGGTCCTGGGGCCAACGTCCTGACTTTC. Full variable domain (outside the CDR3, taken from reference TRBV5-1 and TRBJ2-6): KAGVTQTPRYLIKTRGQQVTLSCSPISGHRSVSWYQQTPGQGLQFLFEYFSETQRNKGNFPGRFSGRQFSNSRSEMNVSTLELGDSALYLCASSMLVTGGGPGANVLTFGAGSRLTVL.